The entry that follows covers one TCR beta chain sequence. Antigen specificity is unknown. Those with hyperthyroidism were 18 to 65 years old, newly diagnosed, and ill for under 2 months. First hyperthyroidism diagnosis is when the blood sample was obtained, before any ophthalmopathy symptoms. This sample is part of a study of T cells in Graves' hyperthyroidism and ophthalmopathy. The study's findings and limits: The model made its ophthalmopathy prediction, and onset followed a median approximately six months later.

The germline V gene has CDR1 WSHSY and CDR2 SAAADI. The CDR3 runs 15 residues. V lost 8 bases, J lost 5 bases, and 14 bases stayed unmatched. Authors of the study amplified TCR beta CDR3 regions from RNA transcripts. RT-PCR in the first round (using the HTBI primer set) targeted the TCR CDR3. TCRdb processed the multiplex PCR reads anew with MiXCR; each CDR3 protein has one entry. The sample lists roughly 580,000 distinct CDR3 sequences; 11% to 15% were seen once. The chain links TRBV10-2 to TRBJ2-7; TRBD1 matches at 8 bases. The sample comprised blood. This clonotype was obtained from a woman younger than 45 with Graves' hyperthyroidism that later progressed to Graves' ophthalmopathy. CDR3 DNA sequence: TGCGCCAGCTTACCCCTCGGACAGGGATTTAACGAGCAGTACTTC. Its protein product is CASLPLGQGFNEQYF.